Presented here are 14 T cell receptor beta chains from one specimen sequenced in a study of glioma-infiltrating T cells (dated by TCRdb to the mid-2010s). The instrument given in TCRdb is Illumina MiSeq. The iRepertoire nested amplicon-rescue multiplex PCR (arm-PCR) platform was used to amplify TCR alpha and beta CDR3 regions from RNA. TCRdb reworked the public reads: Q25 trimming with fastp, MiXCR clone assembly, productive beta chains retained. Each record represents a unique CDR3 protein, reported with the most common genes and DNA among its rows. This sample lists approximately 90,000 distinct CDR3 sequences; about 23% were detected once. The ten largest clones add up to approximately 7% of the sample. Source material: glioma tissue, nonneoplastic brain tissue, or PBMCs (not recorded which). The receptor source for this set is a human donor with low-grade glioma or glioblastoma, undergoing nonglioma brain surgery, or in good health (not recorded which).

This clonotype was counted ten times or more. The chain links TRBV20-1 to TRBJ2-1; 7 positions match TRBD2. This CDR3 spans 13 amino acids. Germline-derived CDR1 and CDR2 are DFQATT and SNEGSKA (reference sequence). With 8 bases clipped from V and 5 bases from J, the junction kept 9 bases outside the gene matches. The chain's CDR3 is CSKAASGNNEQFF. The DNA for the CDR3 is TGCAGTAAAGCGGCTAGCGGAAACAATGAGCAGTTCTTC.

This clonotype showed up many times. The rearrangement joins TRBV10-3 to TRBJ2-7; no reliable D call. Trimming pared 0 bases from V and 2 bases from J, leaving 5 bases between. This CDR3 has 13 amino acids. Germline V gives CDR1 ENHRY, CDR2 SYGVKD. CDR3 sequence (DNA): TGTGCCATCAGTGAGTCCGGTACCTACGAGCAGTACTTC. Amino acid sequence: CAISESGTYEQYF.

This clonotype was found many times. CDR3 sequence reads: CASSSSLTEAFF. The CDR3 region has the DNA TGTGCCAGCAGTTCTAGCCTCACTGAAGCTTTCTTT. V and J are TRBV6-1 and TRBJ1-1, with D unclear. Per germline, CDR1 MNHNS and CDR2 SASEGT. This CDR3 contains 12 residues. V was shortened by 5 bases and J by 4 bases, with 8 bases between the two germline ends.

This clonotype was picked up many times. The chain is built from TRBV6-1 and TRBJ2-7; D is unresolved. The CDR3 has 11 residues. Germline loops: CDR1 MNHNS, CDR2 SASEGT. V lost 5 bases and J lost 5, with 7 bases in between. In DNA, the CDR3 is TGTGCCAGCAGTTACTTAGACGAGCAGTACTTC. Residues: CASSYLDEQYF.

Comments on this clonotype: Being one base from a much bigger clone, this may be a read error. J is TRBJ1-1 and V is TRBV18; D uncertain. V was trimmed by 2 bases and J by 4 bases, leaving 11 bases between them. The CDR3 spans 14 residues. CDR1 is KGHSH, CDR2 LQKENI, per germline. The chain's CDR3 is CASSPAVTSTEAFF. The CDR3 coding sequence is TGTGCCAGCTCACCAGCGGTTACCAGCACTGAAGCTTTCTTT.

This clonotype was detected many times. The gene calls are TRBV27 and TRBJ1-2, with D maybe TRBD1 (6 bases). There are 14 residues in the CDR3. V lost 6 bases to trimming and J lost 3 bases, with 14 bases between them. In germline, CDR1 is MNHEY, CDR2 SMNVEV (reference sequence). The CDR3, as DNA: TGTGCCAGCAGACGGACAGCAGGGTACTATGGCTACACCTTC. Translated, it gives CASRRTAGYYGYTF.

This clonotype has at least ten counts. V and J are TRBV18 and TRBJ2-7, with 7 bases identical to TRBD1. Germline V gene sequence: CDR1 KGHSH, CDR2 LQKENI. Losses at the gene ends were 2 bases for V and 5 bases for J; bases not matched to a gene: 3. This CDR3 contains 13 residues. The CDR3 protein is CASSPDRVNEQYF. In DNA form, the CDR3 reads TGTGCCAGCTCACCAGACAGGGTCAACGAGCAGTACTTC.

The V gene is TRBV5-6, the J gene TRBJ1-6; 7 positions agree with TRBD1. V trimming: 4 bases; J trimming: 6 bases; junction bases outside the gene matches: 7. The CDR3 extends over 15 amino acids. From germline, CDR1 is SGHDT and CDR2 YYEEEE. In DNA form, the CDR3 reads TGTGCCAGCAGCCCCGGGACAGCCCTTAATTCACCCCTCCACTTT. Amino acids: CASSPGTALNSPLHF. Based on the CDR3 plus reference TRBV5-6 and TRBJ1-6, the full variable domain is DAGVTQSPTHLIKTRGQQVTLRCSPKSGHDTVSWYQQALGQGPQFIFQYYEEEERQRGNFPDRFSGHQFPNYSSELNVNALLLGDSALYLCASSPGTALNSPLHFGNGTRLTVT.

The V gene is TRBV30, the J gene TRBJ1-1; D gene unclear. V lost 3 bases and J 1 base, leaving 12 bases between the germline ends. The CDR3 sequence is 14 residues long. Germline lookup yields CDR1 GTSNPN and CDR2 SVGIG (reference sequence). The CDR3 is CAWRTARWNTEAFF. The CDR3 DNA reads as TGTGCCTGGAGGACCGCCCGATGGAACACTGAAGCTTTCTTT. The whole variable domain, remainder taken from reference TRBV30 and TRBJ1-1, is SQTIHQWPATLVQPVGSPLSLECTVEGTSNPNLYWYRQAAGRGLQLLFYSVGIGQISSEVPQNLSASRPQDRQFILSSKKLLLSDSGFYLCAWRTARWNTEAFFGQGTRLTVV.

The chain carries TRBV4-2 and TRBJ2-2, with TRBD2 identical over 8 bases. Germline V lookup: CDR1 LGHNA, CDR2 YNFKEQ. The CDR3 is 17 residues long. Trimming removed 5 bases from V and 2 bases from J; junction bases left unmatched: 10. CDR3 in amino acids: CASSMRGGGRNTGELFF. CDR3 in DNA: TGTGCCAGCAGCATGAGGGGCGGGGGGCGAAACACCGGGGAGCTGTTTTTT.

This clonotype was picked up many times. The CDR3 sequence is CASSGTSGDSYNEQFF. In DNA form, the CDR3 reads TGTGCCAGCAGTGGGACTAGCGGGGACTCCTACAATGAGCAGTTCTTC. This chain links TRBV2 with TRBJ2-1; 12 positions match TRBD2. Germline V gives CDR1 SNHLY, CDR2 FYNNEI. This CDR3 comprises 16 residues. V lost 4 bases and J lost 0; bases outside the gene matches: 1.

This clonotype was recorded many times. The chain recombines TRBV20-1 with TRBJ2-7, with 10 bases aligning to TRBD1. CDR3 length equals 14 residues. Losses at the gene ends were 0 bases for V and 3 bases for J; bases not matched to a gene: 2. Germline lookup yields CDR1 DFQATT and CDR2 SNEGSKA (reference sequence). CDR3 sequence: CSAREDRGFYEQYF. CDR3 nucleotides: TGCAGTGCTAGAGAGGACAGGGGGTTCTACGAGCAGTACTTC.

In its sample, this clonotype was seen a few times. A single base separates this from a much larger clone, so it may be a read error. The chain joins TRBV7-9 to TRBJ1-5; TRBD1 matches 9 bases. The CDR3 extends over 16 amino acids. CDR1 and CDR2 from the germline V gene are SEHNR and FQNEAQ (reference sequence). The CDR3 here is CASSLGDRASSQPQHF. DNA for the CDR3: TGTGCCAGCAGCTTAGGGGACAGGGCTAGCAGTCAGCCCCAGCATTTT.

This clonotype was picked up many times. V and J are TRBV6-1 and TRBJ2-1; a weak D match, TRBD1 (5 bases). Germline lookup yields CDR1 MNHNS and CDR2 SASEGT. CDR3 length: 12 amino acids. The V end was cut by 6 bases, the J end by 9 bases, with 12 bases between. CDR3 amino acids: CASSLQGSEQFF. As DNA, the CDR3 is TGTGCCAGCAGCCTTCAGGGAAGTGAGCAGTTCTTC.